These 7 T cell receptor beta chains originate from one sample sequenced in a study of high-grade serous ovarian cancer treatment subgroups. Tumor samples were taken before definitive surgery or chemotherapy. Profiling relied on immunoSEQ multiplex PCR, and the TCRdb table lists in-frame clones only, not all of them. The data show some 15,000 clones, with approximately 87% seen just once and around 6.5% held by the top ten. The sequenced material came from tumor tissue. The source of these receptors is a human donor with high-grade serous ovarian cancer.

In this sample, this clone turned up once. The gene calls are TRBV11-2 and TRBJ1-6, with 7 positions matching TRBD1. The germline CDR1 and CDR2 sequences are SGHAT and FQNNGV. This CDR3 is built from 18 residues. After removal of 5 bases from V and 0 bases from J, the junction contained 10 bases not matched to a gene. This chain's CDR3 is CASSPRPGGSSYNSPLHF. Here the CDR3 DNA reads TGTGCCAGCAGCCCTCGTCCAGGGGGGAGCTCCTATAATTCACCCCTCCACTTT.

This chain links TRBV2 with TRBJ2-5; maybe TRBD1 (6 bases). V was clipped by 7 bases and J by 5 bases, with 17 bases between them. Germline V gene sequence: CDR1 SNHLY, CDR2 FYNNEI. This CDR3 has 14 residues. In DNA, the CDR3 is TGTGCCAGCACTCCCGGGACACTAGGGGAGACCCAGTACTTC. This encodes CASTPGTLGETQYF.

This clone was observed a few times. The chain uses TRBV2 and TRBJ1-6, with a possible D match to TRBD1 (6 bases). Between the trimmed V and J ends, which lost 7 bases and 5 bases, there was a span of 18 bases. This CDR3 has 16 residues. Germline CDR1 and CDR2: SNHLY and FYNNEI. The CDR3 nucleotides are TGTGCCAGCATTTGGCTACAGGGCCGTGATAATTCACCCCTCCACTTT. This gives the protein CASIWLQGRDNSPLHF. Based on the CDR3 plus reference TRBV2 and TRBJ1-6, the full variable domain is EPEVTQTPSHQVTQMGQEVILRCVPISNHLYFYWYRQILGQKVEFLVSFYNNEISEKSEIFDDQFSVERPDGSNFTLKIRSTKLEDSAMYFCASIWLQGRDNSPLHFGNGTRLTVT.

The chain combines TRBV27 with TRBJ1-1; D ambiguous. The CDR3 consists of 15 residues. CDR1 and CDR2 from the germline V gene are MNHEY and SMNVEV (reference sequence). V shed 3 bases and J shed 2 bases, with 13 bases lying between them. The CDR3 DNA sequence: TGTGCCAGCAGTTTGTTGGTGGGCCCAAACACTGAAGCTTTCTTT. Protein product: CASSLLVGPNTEAFF.

This clone was picked up one time. This rearrangement joins TRBV2 to TRBJ2-5; D is perhaps TRBD2 (6 bases). Germline CDR1 is SNHLY and CDR2 is FYNNEI. The CDR3 is made up of 14 amino acids. V dropped 2 bases and J dropped 5 bases, with 12 bases sitting between them. CDR3 sequence reads: CASSEFLGGETQYF. The CDR3 DNA is TGTGCCAGCAGTGAATTTCTTGGGGGGGAGACCCAGTACTTC.

By share of the sample, this clone is large (0.1 to 1%). The chain uses TRBV6-5 and TRBJ2-7; 7 bases are shared with TRBD2. Germline loops: CDR1 MNHEY, CDR2 SVGAGI. The CDR3 is made up of 16 amino acids. V shed 0 bases, J shed 1 base, and the junction held 6 bases outside the gene matches. CDR3 amino acids: CASSYSSSGASYEQYF. The CDR3 nucleotides are TGTGCCAGCAGTTACTCTTCCAGCGGGGCTTCCTACGAGCAGTACTTC.

The CDR3 sequence: CAISESAGVGQETQYF. The CDR3, as DNA: TGTGCCATCAGTGAGTCGGCCGGGGTAGGCCAAGAGACCCAGTACTTC. The chain combines TRBV10-3 with TRBJ2-5; D perhaps matches TRBD2 (5 bases). Germline V gives CDR1 ENHRY, CDR2 SYGVKD. There are 16 residues in the CDR3. The V end was cut by 0 bases, the J end by 1 base, with 12 bases between.